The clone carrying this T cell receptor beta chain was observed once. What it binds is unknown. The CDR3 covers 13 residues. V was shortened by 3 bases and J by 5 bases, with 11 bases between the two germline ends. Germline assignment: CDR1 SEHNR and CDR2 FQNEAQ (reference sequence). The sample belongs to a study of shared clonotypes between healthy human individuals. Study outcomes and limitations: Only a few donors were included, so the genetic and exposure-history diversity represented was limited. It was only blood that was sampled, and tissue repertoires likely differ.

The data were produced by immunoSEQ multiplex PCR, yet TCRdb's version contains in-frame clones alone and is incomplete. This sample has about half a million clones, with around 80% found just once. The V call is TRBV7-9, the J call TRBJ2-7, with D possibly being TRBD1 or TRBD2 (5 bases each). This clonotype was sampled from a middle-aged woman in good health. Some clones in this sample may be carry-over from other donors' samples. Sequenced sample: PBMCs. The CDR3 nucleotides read TGTGCCAGCAGCTTTGAGGGGAACAACGAGCAGTACTTC. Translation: CASSFEGNNEQYF.